A selection of T cell receptor beta chains follows, all from one sample in a study of blood T cell repertoires in COVID-19. Produced via immunoSEQ multiplex PCR; TCRdb's table is partial and in-frame only. Seen here are 50,000 or so clones, around 89% observed once, and the top ten hold approximately 13%. Sequenced material: peripheral blood. These receptor sequences come from a man in his 60s with active COVID-19. Each CDR3 is given with its conserved first and last residue. D genes are given only for firm matches. Clone size appears in some rows only: once, few, many, or a class for an expanded clone.

TRBD1,TRBJ2-7,TRBV11-2,-,13,TGTGCCAGCAGCCTCCGGACAGGGGGGAGGCAGTACTTC,CASSLRTGGRQYF
TRBD2,TRBJ2-5,TRBV7-8,-,17,TGTGCCAGCAGCGGGGGGGGACTAGCGGGAGTTGTAGAGACCCAGTACTTC,CASSGGGLAGVVETQYF
-,TRBJ2-5,TRBV27,-,13,TGTGCCAGCAGAAGCGACAGGCGGGAGACCCAGTACTTC,CASRSDRRETQYF
TRBD1,TRBJ1-5,TRBV6-2/TRBV6-3,once,16,TGTGCCAGCAGTTGGGGGACAGGGCGAGGGGATCAGCCCCAGCATTTT,CASSWGTGRGDQPQHF
TRBD1,TRBJ2-1,TRBV19,-,15,TGTGCCAGTAGTCATCCGGGACAGGGTACCAATGAGCAGTTCTTC,CASSHPGQGTNEQFF
TRBD1,TRBJ1-6,TRBV6-5,-,13,TGTGCCAGCAGGACAACAGGGGGTTCACCCCTCCACTTT,CASRTTGGSPLHF
TRBD2,TRBJ2-1,TRBV4-2,-,15,TGTGCCAGCAGCCAGGGCGGCGGGGGGGTAGGTGAGCAGTTCTTC,CASSQGGGGVGEQFF
-,TRBJ1-6,TRBV11-2,-,15,TGTGCCAGCAGCTCGAGCAGGGTTAGAAGTTCACCCCTCCACTTT,CASSSSRVRSSPLHF
TRBD1,TRBJ2-1,TRBV28,-,13,TGTGCCAGCCACCGGGACAGCTACAATGAGCAGTTCTTC,CASHRDSYNEQFF
TRBD1,TRBJ2-7,TRBV2,-,15,TGTGCCAGCACCGAAACCGGGACAGGGTTTTACGAGCAGTACTTC,CASTETGTGFYEQYF